The T cell receptor (beta chain) described here comes from a study of blood T cell repertoires in COVID-19. Across the whole study: Samples taken during acute and convalescent COVID-19 were collected in the United States, Italy and Spain. T cells, B-cell-depleted T cells, or PBMCs provided the cDNA or gDNA that served as material.

Original handling: Reference gene primer amplification in the assay estimated nucleated cell counts. Repertoires were generated with immunoSEQ multiplex PCR, while TCRdb's copy carries only in-frame clones and drops some. V, J and clone size are taken as reported in that table, and D and trimming were inferred from the DNA itself. Of approximately 270,000 clones listed, under 85% are singletons. Seattle researchers signed up patients amid active infection and tracked them longitudinally. The trim removed 3 bases at V and 3 bases at J, leaving 13 bases unmatched. CDR1 GTSNPN and CDR2 SVGIG come from the germline V gene (reference sequence). The CDR3 sequence is 17 residues long.

The chain joins TRBV30 to TRBJ2-3; 9 bases align to TRBD2. This receptor was obtained from a human donor with COVID-19, enrolled during active disease. The donor label of this sample is uncertain. The sample consisted of peripheral blood. CDR3 in DNA: TGTGCCTGGAGGGGGGGGATTAGTCTAGCGGGAACAGATACGCAGTATTTT. Protein: CAWRGGISLAGTDTQYF.